A selection of T cell receptor beta chains follows, all from one sample in a study of technical replicates of blood from a few donors. The method was immunoSEQ multiplex PCR; TCRdb's version includes in-frame clones alone and lacks a portion of them. Here the sample spans 72,000 or so clones, around 95% being singletons. The specimen was T cells isolated from PBMCs. The receptors stem from a human donor in good health. The CDR3 runs from the conserved cysteine through the conserved F or W. A D gene is named only where the DNA matches it firmly. Clone size is given for some rows only: seen once, a few or many times, or a class if the clone is expanded.

v_call,clone_size,j_call,d_call,cdr3_aa,cdr3_nt
TRBV10-3,.,TRBJ1-1,.,CAISELGTSNTEAFF,TGTGCCATCAGTGAGTTAGGGACATCCAACACTGAAGCTTTCTTT
TRBV10-1,few,TRBJ2-2,TRBD2,CASSDTSGSVGELFF,TGCGCCAGCAGTGACACTAGCGGGAGTGTCGGGGAGCTGTTTTTT
TRBV25-1,.,TRBJ2-1,TRBD2,CASSESLIAGPSYNEQFF,TGTGCCAGCAGTGAATCTCTGATAGCGGGACCCTCTTACAATGAGCAGTTCTTC
TRBV15,.,TRBJ1-1,.,CATSRALEGPEAFF,TGTGCCACCAGCAGAGCTCTTGAGGGTCCTGAAGCTTTCTTT
TRBV4-3,.,TRBJ2-1,TRBD1,CASSQSRDSVIF,TGCGCCAGCAGCCAATCACGGGACAGTGTAATCTTC
TRBV5-1,.,TRBJ2-7,.,CASSLVPGYEQYF,TGCGCCAGCAGCTTGGTTCCGGGGTACGAGCAGTACTTC
TRBV11-2,.,TRBJ1-1,.,CASSWERTDRLAFF,TGTGCCAGCAGCTGGGAAAGGACAGACCGCTTGGCTTTCTTT
TRBV11-2,.,TRBJ2-2,.,CASSSAGGSGGIGELFF,TGTGCCAGCAGCTCAGCCGGGGGGTCAGGGGGCATCGGGGAGCTGTTTTTT
TRBV28,.,TRBJ2-1,.,CASSQMGSPPEQFF,TGTGCCAGCAGTCAGATGGGGAGTCCTCCTGAGCAGTTCTTC
TRBV7-2,.,TRBJ1-5,.,CASSLSRDNQPQHF,TGTGCCAGCAGCTTATCCAGGGATAATCAGCCCCAGCATTTT
TRBV9,.,TRBJ2-7,TRBD2,CASSVDPSGNYEQYF,TGTGCCAGCAGCGTAGATCCTAGCGGGAACTACGAGCAGTACTTC
TRBV12-2,once,TRBJ2-7,.,CASRSGRAYEQYF,TGTGCAAGTCGCAGCGGGAGGGCCTACGAGCAGTACTTC
TRBV5-6,.,TRBJ1-5,.,CASSLVSGEQPQHF,TGTGCCAGCAGCTTGGTGTCAGGGGAACAGCCCCAGCATTTT
TRBV4-1,.,TRBJ1-2,.,CASSLLEGGYGYTF,TGCGCCAGCAGCCTATTGGAGGGCGGATATGGCTACACCTTC
TRBV9,.,TRBJ1-2,TRBD1,CASSPGGDYGYTF,TGTGCCAGCAGCCCAGGGGGTGACTATGGCTACACCTTC
TRBV5-1,few,TRBJ2-2,.,CASSRRLSGELFF,TGCGCCAGCAGCCGTCGTTTATCCGGGGAGCTGTTTTTT
TRBV11-1,.,TRBJ2-1,TRBD2,CASSLALREVLYEQFF,TGTGCCAGCAGCTTAGCGCTTCGGGAGGTGTTGTATGAGCAGTTCTTC
TRBV18,.,TRBJ1-3,.,CASSEGLEAGNTIYF,TGTGCCAGCTCAGAGGGTCTAGAAGCTGGAAACACCATATATTTT
TRBV29-1,.,TRBJ2-7,TRBD1,CSLRGLGQGRPYEQYF,TGCAGCCTGAGGGGATTGGGACAGGGGCGCCCCTACGAGCAGTACTTC
TRBV5-1,.,TRBJ1-1,.,CASSLPTQNTEAFF,TGCGCCAGCAGCTTGCCCACACAGAACACTGAAGCTTTCTTT
TRBV20-1,.,TRBJ2-7,.,CSVRGSYEQYF,TGCAGTGTCAGAGGTAGCTACGAGCAGTACTTC
TRBV6-5,.,TRBJ2-7,TRBD1,CASSPLRQGYEQYF,TGTGCCAGCAGTCCCTTACGACAGGGCTACGAGCAGTACTTC
TRBV18,.,TRBJ1-2,.,CASSPVQDYGYGYTF,TGTGCCAGCTCACCGGTACAGGACTATGGCTATGGCTACACCTTC
TRBV27,.,TRBJ2-2,TRBD1,CASSPRGRVAGELFF,TGTGCCAGCAGTCCCAGGGGGCGAGTTGCCGGGGAGCTGTTTTTT
TRBV19,.,TRBJ2-1,TRBD2,CASSIAHLAGGPREQFF,TGTGCCAGTAGTATTGCGCATCTAGCGGGAGGGCCACGGGAGCAGTTCTTC
TRBV15,.,TRBJ2-7,.,CATSRDSGVFYEQYF,TGTGCCACCAGCAGAGATTCAGGGGTCTTCTACGAGCAGTACTTC
TRBV6-5,.,TRBJ2-3,TRBD2,CASGYLAGVPDTQYF,TGTGCCAGCGGCTACCTAGCGGGAGTACCAGATACGCAGTATTTT
TRBV10-2,.,TRBJ2-1,TRBD2,CASSYPGLANEQFF,TGCGCCAGCAGTTATCCGGGACTAGCCAATGAGCAGTTCTTC
TRBV2,.,TRBJ2-7,.,CASGTGFRTYEQYF,TGTGCCAGCGGTACAGGGTTCCGCACATACGAGCAGTACTTC
TRBV6-1,.,TRBJ1-2,TRBD1,CASSERDRGRWVGGSGYTF,TGTGCCAGCAGTGAAAGAGACAGGGGGCGCTGGGTCGGTGGTTCTGGCTACACCTTC
TRBV7-9,.,TRBJ2-1,TRBD2,CASSYQIAGLTYNEQFF,TGTGCCAGCAGCTACCAAATAGCGGGCCTGACCTACAATGAGCAGTTCTTC
TRBV13,.,TRBJ2-7,.,CASSFSGHTYEQYF,TGTGCCAGCAGCTTCTCTGGACATACCTACGAGCAGTACTTC
TRBV5-1,.,TRBJ2-3,TRBD1,CASSSEVTGVTDTQYF,TGCGCCAGCAGCTCCGAGGTAACAGGGGTTACAGATACGCAGTATTTT
TRBV7-9,.,TRBJ1-1,TRBD1,CASSRDQGARAFF,TGTGCCAGCAGCCGCGACCAGGGGGCTCGGGCTTTCTTT
TRBV5-6,.,TRBJ2-7,TRBD1,CASTGTVVYEQYF,TGTGCCAGCACCGGGACAGTAGTCTACGAGCAGTACTTC
TRBV7-2,.,TRBJ1-5,TRBD1,CASSLAGGGNQPQHF,TGTGCCAGCAGCTTGGCAGGGGGTGGCAATCAGCCCCAGCATTTT
TRBV5-4,.,TRBJ2-5,.,CASSDGRTGGVQETQYF,TGTGCCAGCAGCGACGGGCGTACAGGAGGGGTTCAAGAGACCCAGTACTTC